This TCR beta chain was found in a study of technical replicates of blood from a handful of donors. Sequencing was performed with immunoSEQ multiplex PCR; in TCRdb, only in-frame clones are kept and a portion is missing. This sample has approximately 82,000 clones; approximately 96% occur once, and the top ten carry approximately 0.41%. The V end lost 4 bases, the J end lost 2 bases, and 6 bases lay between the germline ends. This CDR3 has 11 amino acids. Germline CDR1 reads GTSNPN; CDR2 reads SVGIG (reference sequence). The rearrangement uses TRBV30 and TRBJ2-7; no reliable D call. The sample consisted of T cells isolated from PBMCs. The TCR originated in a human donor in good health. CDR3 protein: CAWKIAYEQYF. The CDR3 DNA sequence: TGTGCCTGGAAGATAGCCTACGAGCAGTACTTC. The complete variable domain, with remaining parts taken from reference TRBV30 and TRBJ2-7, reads SQTIHQWPATLVQPVGSPLSLECTVEGTSNPNLYWYRQAAGRGLQLLFYSVGIGQISSEVPQNLSASRPQDRQFILSSKKLLLSDSGFYLCAWKIAYEQYFGPGTRLTVT.